This T cell receptor (beta chain) was found in a study of CD8+ T cells in alopecia areata. Across the study: Tofacitinib lasted 6 to 18 months, then 6 months off drug.

The V end was cut by 2 bases, the J end by 1 base, with 16 bases between. This CDR3 contains 17 residues. This sample's treatment: oral pan-JAK inhibitor, 5-10 mg twice daily. Peripheral blood samples and lesional scalp punch biopsies were obtained from alopecia areata patients. The authors extracted RNA and reverse transcribed it into cDNA as the sequencing template. TCRdb keeps only in-frame clones here, not all; method: immunoSEQ multiplex PCR. The top ten clones hold more than 9.5% of a sample with more than 100,000 clones, 86% of them seen once. The study, taken as a whole, reports: Many expanded lesional clones persisted during tofacitinib (in both scalp and blood).

Comments on this clone: Its matching antigen is unknown.

The chain employs TRBV23-1 and TRBJ2-3; weak D call: TRBD1 (6 bases). TRBV23-1 is noted as an ORF with a role that remains uncertain. This sequence originates from a human donor with alopecia areata. The input for sequencing was CD8+ T cells sorted from blood, taken at approximately week 30, from a patient treated with tofacitinib. The CDR3 reads CASSQTSGGSGTDTQYF. The CDR3 nucleotides read TGCGCCAGCAGTCAAACCTCTGGGGGCTCGGGCACAGATACGCAGTATTTT.